This passage covers 21 T cell receptor beta chains from one sample sequenced in a study of T cell responses to AZD1222 COVID-19 vaccine (dated by TCRdb to about 2021). Taken with the paper, the label for time point translates to: baseline before first vaccination. Library generation was performed with the immunoSEQ multiplex PCR assay. The clones in this table, taken by TCRdb from immuneACCESS, are in-frame only. Not every clone is retained; where verified, under half of the shortfall comes from an unresolved V gene, and the cause of the rest is unknown. This sample holds some 60,000 clones; 75% to 85% were observed only once. 20% of the sample lies in the top ten. Specimen: peripheral blood, collected on day 0 of AZD1222 vaccination. The receptors derive from an adult in good health.

The rearrangement uses TRBV30 and TRBJ1-2, with a tentative D call TRBD1 (6 bases). The CDR3 totals 14 residues. Germline lookup yields CDR1 GTSNPN and CDR2 SVGIG (reference sequence). V was clipped by 3 bases and J by 4 bases, with 15 bases between them. For the CDR3, the DNA is TGTGCCTGGAGACCCAGACAGGAGATCTATGGCTACACCTTC. It codes for CAWRPRQEIYGYTF.

The rearrangement uses TRBV18 and TRBJ2-7; no firm D call. The germline CDR1 and CDR2 sequences are KGHSH and LQKENI. CDR3 size: 12 residues. The V end was cut by 6 bases, the J end by 5 bases, with 11 bases between. CDR3 loop: CASSLEVNEQYV. CDR3 DNA: TGTGCCAGCTCCCTCGAAGTTAACGAGCAGTACGTC.

This chain joins TRBV18 and TRBJ2-7; D possibly corresponds to TRBD2 (6 bases). The CDR3 is 13 amino acids. The germline CDR1 and CDR2 sequences are KGHSH and LQKENI. Deletions cut 4 bases from V and 6 bases from J, with 13 bases between. In DNA, the CDR3 is TGTGCCAGCTCACTGGGACTTGCGGGCGAGCAGTACTTC. Translated, it gives CASSLGLAGEQYF.

V gene TRBV4-1 combines with J gene TRBJ2-7; TRBD1 might be the D (6 bases). The V gene's germline CDR1 is MGHRA and CDR2 YSYEKL. With 5 bases removed from V and 2 bases from J, the gap between germline ends came to 16 bases. This CDR3 region has 15 residues. CDR3 loop: CASSTRVGATYEQYF. As DNA, the CDR3 is TGCGCCAGCAGCACCCGCGTGGGGGCCACCTACGAGCAGTACTTC.

The chain carries TRBV11-3 and TRBJ2-1, with no clear D. The CDR3 totals 12 residues. V was pared by 1 base and J by 9 bases, with 7 bases between. CDR1 and CDR2 from the germline V gene are SGHNT and YENEEA. CDR3 loop: CASSLGPVEQFF. The CDR3 DNA reads TGTGCCAGCAGCTTAGGCCCAGTTGAGCAGTTCTTC.

This chain connects TRBV5-1 to TRBJ1-1; D gene unclear. Germline CDR1 is SGHRS and CDR2 is YFSETQ. The CDR3 consists of 15 residues. V gave up 3 bases and J gave up 1 base, with 13 bases separating them. The CDR3 region has the DNA TGCGCCAGCAGCTCGGACGGCAGAAAGAACACTGAAGCTTTCTTT. Protein product: CASSSDGRKNTEAFF. Supplemented by reference TRBV5-1 and TRBJ1-1, the full variable domain reads KAGVTQTPRYLIKTRGQQVTLSCSPISGHRSVSWYQQTPGQGLQFLFEYFSETQRNKGNFPGRFSGRQFSNSRSEMNVSTLELGDSALYLCASSSDGRKNTEAFFGQGTRLTVV.

V usage is TRBV7-9 and J usage is TRBJ1-2, with TRBD1 identical over 8 bases. V was pared by 1 base and J by 6 bases, with 1 base of the junction left unmatched. CDR3 size: 13 residues. Germline CDR1 SEHNR, CDR2 FQNEAQ (reference sequence). CDR3 sequence: CASSLEQGDGYTF. In DNA form, the CDR3 reads TGTGCCAGCAGCTTAGAACAGGGGGATGGCTACACCTTC. The entire variable domain, with the rest obtained from reference TRBV7-9 and TRBJ1-2, is as follows: DTGVSQNPRHKITKRGQNVTFRCDPISEHNRLYWYRQTLGQGPEFLTYFQNEAQLEKSRLLSDRFSAERPKGSFSTLEIQRTEQGDSAMYLCASSLEQGDGYTFGSGTRLTVV.

J is TRBJ2-7 and V is TRBV6-2 or TRBV6-3; 7 bases agree with TRBD2. Germline values: CDR1 MNHEY, CDR2 SVGEGT. Trimming removed 0 bases from V and 3 bases from J; junction bases left unmatched: 8. This CDR3 spans 16 amino acids. The CDR3 loop is CASSYSTWGGSYEQYF. The DNA of the CDR3 is TGTGCCAGCAGTTACTCGACATGGGGCGGGAGCTACGAGCAGTACTTC.

The chain has TRBV28 and TRBJ1-2, with 10 bases that match TRBD1. J gave up 6 bases and V 6 bases, and 10 bases lay outside the gene matches. Germline V CDR1 and CDR2: MDHEN, SYDVKM. The CDR3 consists of 15 residues. The CDR3 DNA reads TGTGCCAGCAGCTGGACAGGGGGTCTGATGAATGGCTACACCTTC. It yields the protein CASSWTGGLMNGYTF.

This clone was found once. The chain employs TRBV6-4 and TRBJ1-2, with a tentative D call TRBD1 (5 bases). Germline V lookup: CDR1 MRHNA, CDR2 SNTAGT. The CDR3 length is 15 residues. Trimming left V 7 bases short and J 5 bases short, with 20 bases between. The CDR3 spells CASTPPRGKGYGYTF. The CDR3, as DNA: TGTGCCAGCACCCCACCTCGGGGCAAAGGGTATGGCTACACCTTC.

The sample holds a few counts of this clone. This rearrangement joins TRBV7-2 to TRBJ2-5; 12 nucleotides align to TRBD2. The germline V gene encodes CDR1 SGHTA and CDR2 FQGNSA. This CDR3 contains 15 residues. J was trimmed by 5 bases and V by 4 bases; bases with no gene match: 5. This chain's CDR3 is CASSSGLAGWETQYF. In DNA, the CDR3 is TGTGCCAGCAGCTCCGGACTAGCGGGGTGGGAGACCCAGTACTTC.

This sequence joins TRBV2 and TRBJ1-2, with D maybe TRBD1 (5 bases). The length of the CDR3 is 14 residues. V lost 7 bases and J 4 bases, leaving 16 bases between the germline ends. Per the germline V gene, CDR1 is SNHLY and CDR2 is FYNNEI. The CDR3 here is CASKEQGGGYGYTF. CDR3 DNA sequence: TGTGCCAGCAAGGAGCAGGGCGGCGGCTATGGCTACACCTTC. Filled out from reference TRBV2 and TRBJ1-2, the complete variable domain reads EPEVTQTPSHQVTQMGQEVILRCVPISNHLYFYWYRQILGQKVEFLVSFYNNEISEKSEIFDDQFSVERPDGSNFTLKIRSTKLEDSAMYFCASKEQGGGYGYTFGSGTRLTVV.

The chain joins TRBV3-1 (or the pseudogene TRBV3-2) to TRBJ2-3; the D gene is possibly TRBD2 (5 bases). Germline CDR1 LGHDT, CDR2 YNNKEL (reference sequence). Trimming took 1 base from V and 7 from J, leaving 12 bases between them. This CDR3 region has 14 residues. CDR3 nucleotide sequence: TGTGCCAGCAGCCAAGCCGGGAAGTTGAATACGCAGTATTTT. Translating it yields CASSQAGKLNTQYF.

This rearrangement joins TRBV28 to TRBJ2-1, with 12 bases aligning to TRBD2. Germline-derived CDR1 and CDR2 are MDHEN and SYDVKM. Losses at the gene ends were 10 bases for V and 7 bases for J; bases not matched to a gene: 20. The CDR3 length is 18 residues. This chain's CDR3 is CATRGLAGGTRVMNEQFF. DNA of the CDR3: TGTGCCACCAGGGGGCTAGCGGGAGGGACAAGGGTAATGAATGAGCAGTTCTTC. Full variable domain (rest looked up from reference TRBV28 and TRBJ2-1): DVKVTQSSRYLVKRTGEKVFLECVQDMDHENMFWYRQDPGLGLRLIYFSYDVKMKEKGDIPEGYSVSREKKERFSLILESASTNQTSMYLCATRGLAGGTRVMNEQFFGPGTRLTVL.

Concerning this clone: At one boundary the junction diverges from the germline segment, which might be a read error. V usage is TRBV6-6 and J usage is TRBJ1-2; D unresolved. The CDR3 loop spans 12 amino acids. Germline CDR1 MNHNY, CDR2 SVGAGI (reference sequence). For the CDR3, the DNA is TGTGCCAGCAGTTACTTTAACGATGGCTACACCTTC. Translating gives CASSYFNDGYTF.

V usage is TRBV6-6 and J usage is TRBJ1-1; 7 positions match TRBD1. The CDR3 totals 13 residues. The junction had 9 bases not matched to a gene; V was cut back by 6 bases and J by 8 bases. CDR1 and CDR2 from the germline V gene are MNHNY and SVGAGI (reference sequence). The CDR3 nucleotides are TGTGCCAGCAGCTTTCCAGGGGGTTACGAAGCTTTCTTT. The encoded protein is CASSFPGGYEAFF.

This chain joins TRBV7-8 and TRBJ2-1; 11 bases agree with TRBD2. The CDR3 runs 18 residues. Germline loops: CDR1 SGHVS, CDR2 FQNEAQ. With V trimmed by 2 bases and J by 8 bases, 14 bases remained unmatched. DNA of the CDR3: TGTGCCAGCAGCTTACGAGTTAATAGCGGGAGGGCCGAGGATGAGCAGTTCTTC. This encodes CASSLRVNSGRAEDEQFF.

V gene TRBV19 combines with J gene TRBJ1-5; 7 positions match TRBD1. V lost 4 bases and J lost 6; bases outside the gene matches: 6. CDR3 size: 14 residues. Germline V gene sequence: CDR1 LNHDA, CDR2 SQIVND (reference sequence). The CDR3 protein is CASSRKGAIQPQHF. CDR3 sequence (DNA): TGTGCCAGTAGTAGGAAGGGGGCTATTCAGCCCCAGCATTTT.

The gene calls are TRBV5-1 and TRBJ2-2, with D unresolved. This CDR3 has 15 residues. Looked up from germline, CDR1 is SGHRS and CDR2 is YFSETQ. Trimming removed 4 bases from V and 1 base from J, with 11 bases in between. The CDR3 loop reads CASSPLSQNTGELFF. In DNA form, the CDR3 reads TGCGCCAGCAGCCCCCTGTCTCAGAACACCGGGGAGCTGTTTTTT.

This sequence joins TRBV11-3 and TRBJ2-3; 12 nucleotides align to TRBD1. The germline CDR1 and CDR2 sequences are SGHNT and YENEEA. The CDR3 spans 16 residues. Losses at the gene ends were 1 base for V and 5 bases for J; bases not matched to a gene: 4. CDR3 coding DNA: TGTGCCAGCAGCTTAGGAGGGACAGGGGGCGGAGATACGCAGTATTTT. The encoded protein is CASSLGGTGGGDTQYF.

This chain uses TRBV28 with TRBJ2-5, with D unresolved. The length of the CDR3 is 14 residues. The V gene lost 6 bases and the J gene lost 5 bases, with 16 bases spanning the gap. Germline V gene sequence: CDR1 MDHEN, CDR2 SYDVKM. The DNA of the CDR3 is TGTGCCAGCAGGACGAGGAGAACGTGGGAGACCCAGTACTTC. It yields the protein CASRTRRTWETQYF.